This TCR beta chain is from a study of CD8 T cells in Susac syndrome. Overall study findings and caveats: In its TCR sequencing and HLA analysis, the study acknowledged that the number of individuals was relatively small.

With random hexamers, reverse transcription was performed on roughly 0.45 to 1 ug of RNA. immunoSEQ multiplex PCR amplified TCR beta CDR3 across 54 Vbeta, 13 Jbeta. TCRdb analysed the immunoSEQ multiplex PCR reads with MiXCR anew, one entry per CDR3 protein. The sample holds a few hundred thousand distinct CDR3 sequences, about 95% seen once. The CDR3 has 15 residues. V dropped 6 bases and J dropped 5; count of bases not matched to a gene: 5. Germline V gives CDR1 KGHDR, CDR2 SFDVKD. As regards this clonotype: What it binds is unknown.

Input material: CD4+ T cells from PBMCs. This receptor was obtained from a human donor with Susac syndrome. The chain is built from TRBV24-1 and TRBJ2-1; 11 bases are shared with TRBD2. The CDR3 spells CATSLSGGANNEQFF. CDR3 DNA sequence: TGTGCCACCAGTCTTAGCGGGGGGGCAAACAATGAGCAGTTCTTC.